The next 29 T cell receptor beta chains were all read from a single sample in a study of CD8 T cells in Susac syndrome. Reverse transcription of about 0.5 to 1 ug RNA was carried out with random hexamers. TCRdb reprocessed the immunoSEQ multiplex PCR reads with MiXCR, giving one entry per CDR3 protein. This table has 400,000 to 550,000 distinct CDR3 sequences, roughly 85% appearing once. The sequenced sample was CD8+ T cells from PBMCs. These receptor sequences come from a human donor with multiple sclerosis.

CDR3 sequence: CASSPVSTNEQFF. The CDR3 DNA reads as TGTGCCAGCAGTCCCGTAAGCACCAATGAGCAGTTCTTC. The chain couples TRBV28 to TRBJ2-1; D gene uncertain. The germline V and J ends were trimmed by 5 bases and 6 bases, with 11 bases remaining between them. Germline lookup yields CDR1 MDHEN and CDR2 SYDVKM. The CDR3 spans 13 residues.

The V gene is TRBV4-1, the J gene TRBJ1-1; D might be TRBD1 (5 bases). From germline, CDR1 is MGHRA and CDR2 YSYEKL. This CDR3 contains 14 residues. V lost 1 base and J lost 5, with 11 bases in between. The CDR3 is CASSQGAGHTEAFF. CDR3 sequence (DNA): TGCGCCAGCAGCCAAGGGGCAGGGCATACTGAAGCTTTCTTT.

This chain connects TRBV3-1 to TRBJ2-5, with 8 bases that match TRBD1. CDR3 length equals 15 residues. Trimming removed 0 bases from V and 5 bases from J; junction bases left unmatched: 5. Germline V gene data show CDR1 as LGHDT and CDR2 as YNNKEL (reference sequence). The CDR3 loop reads CASSQETGDVETQYF. As DNA, the CDR3 is TGTGCCAGCAGCCAAGAGACAGGGGATGTGGAGACCCAGTACTTC.

The CDR3 region is CASSLSYPPNEKLFF. In nucleotides, the CDR3 is TGTGCCAGCAGTTTATCGTATCCCCCGAATGAAAAACTGTTTTTT. V gene TRBV27 combines with J gene TRBJ1-4; the D is unclear. The CDR3 loop spans 15 amino acids. V was pared by 0 bases and J by 5 bases, with 10 bases between. CDR1 and CDR2 from the germline V gene are MNHEY and SMNVEV (reference sequence).

The rearrangement uses TRBV13 and TRBJ1-1; D perhaps matches TRBD1 (5 bases). Germline V lookup: CDR1 PRHDT, CDR2 FYEKMQ (reference sequence). V lost 4 bases and J 2 bases, leaving 11 bases between the germline ends. The CDR3 contains 14 residues. The CDR3 protein is CASSSGPSNTEAFF. Here the CDR3 DNA reads TGTGCCAGCAGCTCGGGACCGTCTAACACTGAAGCTTTCTTT.

CDR3 in amino acids: CASKTETGTNYGYTF. In DNA, the CDR3 is TGTGCCAGCAAAACCGAGACAGGGACTAACTATGGCTACACCTTC. This chain connects TRBV27 to TRBJ1-2, with 7 bases identical to TRBD1. Germline CDR1 and CDR2: MNHEY and SMNVEV (reference sequence). This CDR3 has 15 residues. With V trimmed by 7 bases and J by 0 bases, 8 bases remained unmatched.

This clonotype appeared a single time. This chain uses TRBV5-1 with TRBJ2-1; TRBD2 matches 10 bases. The CDR3 contains 15 residues. V shed 4 bases and J 8 bases; nucleotides not matched to a gene: 9. Germline-derived CDR1 and CDR2 are SGHRS and YFSETQ. The CDR3 reads CASSGGLATLDEQFF. In nucleotides, the CDR3 is TGCGCCAGCAGCGGGGGACTAGCGACCCTGGATGAGCAGTTCTTC.

V and J are TRBV5-1 and TRBJ2-5; D is uncertain. V was clipped by 5 bases and J by 5 bases, with 13 bases between them. The length of the CDR3 is 13 residues. Germline CDR1 and CDR2: SGHRS and YFSETQ. In DNA, the CDR3 is TGCGCCAGCAGAAAAACAGATGTCGAGACCCAGTACTTC. Protein sequence: CASRKTDVETQYF. Using reference TRBV5-1 and TRBJ2-5 for the parts outside the CDR3, the full variable domain is KAGVTQTPRYLIKTRGQQVTLSCSPISGHRSVSWYQQTPGQGLQFLFEYFSETQRNKGNFPGRFSGRQFSNSRSEMNVSTLELGDSALYLCASRKTDVETQYFGPGTRLLVL.

The chain combines TRBV14 with TRBJ2-1; TRBD1 is a possible D gene (6 bases). The V end was cut by 1 base, the J end by 7 bases, with 14 bases between. There are 15 residues in the CDR3. The germline CDR1 and CDR2 sequences are SGHDN and FVKESK. The CDR3 DNA is TGTGCCAGCAGCCAAGGTTTCAGGGGTAGTAATGAGCAGTTCTTC. Translated: CASSQGFRGSNEQFF.

This clonotype was observed a single time. This rearrangement joins TRBV15 to TRBJ1-1; D unclear. Trimming took off 0 bases at V and 4 bases at J, with 12 bases between the two ends. Germline-derived CDR1 and CDR2 are LNHNV and YYDKDF (reference sequence). The CDR3 runs 15 residues. The CDR3, as DNA: TGTGCCACCAGCAGAGATCGGGAGGGTAGCACTGAAGCTTTCTTT. It translates to CATSRDREGSTEAFF. Looking up the rest from reference TRBV15 and TRBJ1-1 gives the full variable domain: DAMVIQNPRYQVTQFGKPVTLSCSQTLNHNVMYWYQQKSSQAPKLLFHYYDKDFNNEADTPDNFQSRRPNTSFCFLDIRSPGLGDTAMYLCATSRDREGSTEAFFGQGTRLTVV.

The chain uses TRBV6-6 and TRBJ2-7; no definite D call. The germline V gene encodes CDR1 MNHNY and CDR2 SVGAGI (reference sequence). This CDR3 is 12 amino acids long. V lost 2 bases and J lost 4, with 6 bases in between. In DNA form, the CDR3 reads TGTGCCAGCAGTTACAACGGGTACGAGCAGTACTTC. Encoded protein: CASSYNGYEQYF.

This chain joins TRBV7-9 and TRBJ2-7; no definite D call. Trimming stripped 1 base from V and 0 bases from J, with 7 bases between. Germline V gene sequence: CDR1 SEHNR, CDR2 FQNEAQ (reference sequence). This CDR3 is 14 amino acids long. DNA of the CDR3: TGTGCCAGCAGCTTAGACAGTAACTCCTACGAGCAGTACTTC. Its protein is CASSLDSNSYEQYF. The whole variable domain, filled in from reference TRBV7-9 and TRBJ2-7, reads DTGVSQNPRHKITKRGQNVTFRCDPISEHNRLYWYRQTLGQGPEFLTYFQNEAQLEKSRLLSDRFSAERPKGSFSTLEIQRTEQGDSAMYLCASSLDSNSYEQYFGPGTRLTVT.

This clonotype has only a few counts. The CDR3 is CASSFGLYPNTEAFF. In DNA, the CDR3 is TGTGCCAGCAGCTTTGGACTTTACCCGAACACTGAAGCTTTCTTT. The rearrangement uses TRBV7-3 and TRBJ1-1; D gene unclear. V lost 3 bases, J lost 1 base, and 12 bases lay in between. The CDR3 covers 15 residues. Germline V gene lookup returns CDR1 SGHTA and CDR2 FQGTGA.

This clonotype turned up a few times. The chain employs TRBV4-1 and TRBJ2-5, with D perhaps TRBD1 or TRBD2 (6 bases each). V was clipped by 4 bases and J by 4 bases, with 16 bases between them. The V gene's germline CDR1 is MGHRA and CDR2 YSYEKL. The CDR3 covers 15 residues. DNA for the CDR3: TGCGCCAGCAGCCCCACGGAGTGGGGGGCAGAGACCCAGTACTTC. Translation: CASSPTEWGAETQYF.

The V call is TRBV6-5, the J call TRBJ2-4, with D unclear. The germline V gene encodes CDR1 MNHEY and CDR2 SVGAGI. The V end lost 4 bases, the J end lost 1 base, and 14 bases lay between the germline ends. The CDR3 length is 16 residues. The CDR3 DNA reads as TGTGCCAGCAGTTCCCCAGGCAGTCGGGCCAAAAACATTCAGTACTTC. This codes for CASSSPGSRAKNIQYF.

The chain combines TRBV29-1 with TRBJ2-7; D might be TRBD2 (6 bases). The V and J ends lost 4 bases and 1 base respectively, with 14 bases between them. The CDR3 is 14 residues long. The germline gives CDR1 SQVTM, CDR2 ANQGSEA. The CDR3 DNA reads TGCAGCGTTGTTCGGATAGGAGGGTCCTACGAGCAGTACTTC. It is translated as CSVVRIGGSYEQYF.

This chain uses TRBV11-2 with TRBJ2-2; no clear D. V shed 1 base and J shed 4 bases, with 4 bases lying between them. In germline, CDR1 is SGHAT, CDR2 FQNNGV. The CDR3 is 13 residues long. The CDR3 DNA sequence: TGTGCCAGCAGCTTAGGTCTCACCGGGGAGCTGTTTTTT. This translates into CASSLGLTGELFF. Full variable domain (rest looked up from reference TRBV11-2 and TRBJ2-2): EAGVAQSPRYKIIEKRQSVAFWCNPISGHATLYWYQQILGQGPKLLIQFQNNGVVDDSQLPKDRFSAERLKGVDSTLKIQPAKLEDSAVYLCASSLGLTGELFFGEGSRLTVL.

The V and J genes are TRBV4-1 and TRBJ1-2; possible D gene TRBD1, 5 bases. Deletions cut 2 bases from V and 4 bases from J, with 14 bases between. Germline V lookup: CDR1 MGHRA, CDR2 YSYEKL. The length of the CDR3 is 15 residues. The CDR3, as DNA: TGCGCCAGCAGCCAACTATCCGGGGGGTTCTATGGCTACACCTTC. Its translation: CASSQLSGGFYGYTF.

The chain links TRBV12-3 or TRBV12-4 to TRBJ2-7; D remains ambiguous. This CDR3 has 13 residues. Trimming removed 3 bases at V and 3 bases at J, with 9 bases between. The CDR3 region has the DNA TGTGCCAGCAGTTTCGCGGTAAACTACGAGCAGTACTTC. Its protein is CASSFAVNYEQYF.

The chain combines TRBV5-1 with TRBJ2-7; 7 nucleotides agree with TRBD1. Germline values: CDR1 SGHRS, CDR2 YFSETQ. CDR3 length: 15 residues. The V and J ends lost 4 bases and 4 bases, in that order; junction bases with no gene match: 11. CDR3 amino acids: CASSPEAGGVYEQYF. CDR3 nucleotides: TGCGCCAGCAGCCCCGAGGCAGGGGGAGTATACGAGCAGTACTTC.

The chain employs TRBV30 and TRBJ1-1; no reliable D call. This CDR3 is 12 amino acids long. V shed 4 bases and J shed 5 bases, with 11 bases lying between them. CDR1 and CDR2 from the germline V gene are GTSNPN and SVGIG (reference sequence). Written as DNA, the CDR3 is TGTGCCTGGATTCTCAGTTGGACTGAAGCTTTCTTT. This gives the protein CAWILSWTEAFF.

The chain carries TRBV5-1 and TRBJ1-1, with 7 bases lining up with TRBD1. V lost 0 bases, J lost 8 bases, and 7 bases stayed unmatched. Germline CDR1 and CDR2: SGHRS and YFSETQ. CDR3 size: 14 residues. The DNA for the CDR3 is TGCGCCAGCAGCTTGGACCCGGGACAGTTGGAAGCTTTCTTT. Its translation: CASSLDPGQLEAFF.

The V gene is TRBV5-1, the J gene TRBJ1-5; 9 positions match TRBD1. The CDR3 is 15 residues long. V was pared by 0 bases and J by 8 bases, with 6 bases of the junction left unmatched. The germline V gene encodes CDR1 SGHRS and CDR2 YFSETQ. The CDR3 loop is CASSLGQGVPEPQHF. The DNA for the CDR3 is TGCGCCAGCAGCTTGGGACAGGGGGTGCCCGAGCCCCAGCATTTT.

The chain combines TRBV21-1 with TRBJ1-1. TRBV21-1 is described as a pseudogene. The CDR3 loop spans 12 amino acids. The CDR3 protein is CAPAGVRGQAFF. As DNA, the CDR3 is TGTGCTCCCGCGGGGGTGAGGGGCCAAGCTTTCTTT.

This clonotype appeared once. V is TRBV5-5 and J is TRBJ1-5; TRBD1 matches 9 bases. Trimming at V came to 4 bases and at J to 3 bases, leaving 11 bases not matched to a gene. The CDR3 spans 17 residues. Per the germline V gene, CDR1 is SGHKS and CDR2 is YYEKEE (reference sequence). The DNA for the CDR3 is TGTGCCAGCAGCGCGTCCACCCGGGACAGGGTCAATCAGCCCCAGCATTTT. It specifies CASSASTRDRVNQPQHF.

The rearrangement uses TRBV28 and TRBJ1-4; D unresolved. Germline CDR1 MDHEN, CDR2 SYDVKM. This CDR3 contains 13 residues. V shed 2 bases and J shed 6 bases, with 7 bases lying between them. CDR3 residues: CASSLDGDEKLFF. For the CDR3, the DNA is TGTGCCAGCAGTTTAGACGGAGATGAAAAACTGTTTTTT.

The chain's CDR3 is CASSPGQGYEKLFF. The CDR3, as DNA: TGTGCCAGCAGCCCGGGACAGGGTTATGAAAAACTGTTTTTT. The chain recombines TRBV7-6 with TRBJ1-4, with TRBD1 identical over 9 bases. The germline V gene has CDR1 SGHVS and CDR2 FNYEAQ. The CDR3 is 14 amino acids. J lost 6 bases, V lost 5 bases, and 4 bases had no gene match.

The CDR3 is CATSWGSSYEQYF. The CDR3 coding sequence is TGTGCCACCAGCTGGGGAAGCTCCTACGAGCAGTACTTC. The chain employs TRBV15 and TRBJ2-7; D is uncertain. The germline V gene has CDR1 LNHNV and CDR2 YYDKDF (reference sequence). Trimming removed 5 bases at V and 0 bases at J, with 8 bases between. This CDR3 has 13 residues.

The rearrangement uses TRBV6-5 and TRBJ2-4; TRBD2 matches 12 bases. V gave up 3 bases and J gave up 0 bases; unmatched junction bases: 9. The CDR3 consists of 19 residues. Germline-derived CDR1 and CDR2 are MNHEY and SVGAGI. The DNA for the CDR3 is TGTGCCAGCAGTTATGTCCTAGCGGGAGGGACTCTAGCCAAAAACATTCAGTACTTC. Translation: CASSYVLAGGTLAKNIQYF.